This is a list of T cell receptor beta chains from one sample in a study of blood T cell repertoires in COVID-19. Produced via immunoSEQ multiplex PCR; TCRdb's table is partial and in-frame only. The sample includes some 210,000 clones, under 95% of them seen just once. Sequencing used peripheral blood. The source of these receptors is a man younger than 45 with acute or convalescent COVID-19. Both conserved end residues are part of each CDR3. D genes are given only for firm matches. Rows may omit the clone size; those that give it use once, few, many or a size class.

V gene	clone size	J gene	D gene	CDR3 DNA	CDR3 protein
TRBV14	many	TRBJ1-1	TRBD1	TGTGCCAGCAGTAGACAGGGGAGCGTCACTGAAGCTTTCTTT	CASSRQGSVTEAFF
TRBV27	NA	TRBJ2-4	NA	TGTGCCAGCACCCAAGTTGGGACTGGCAAAAACATTCAGTACTTC	CASTQVGTGKNIQYF
TRBV19	NA	TRBJ2-5	NA	TGTGCCAGTAGTTCGGGCAGGGGTACGGGGACCCAGTACTTC	CASSSGRGTGTQYF
TRBV6-5	NA	TRBJ1-5	NA	TGTGCCAGCAGTTACAACAGCTTTAGCAATCAGCCCCAGCATTTT	CASSYNSFSNQPQHF
TRBV11-3	NA	TRBJ2-6	TRBD2	TGTGCCAGCAGCCCGGGACGGGGGGCTGGGGCCAACGTCCTGACTTTC	CASSPGRGAGANVLTF
TRBV9	NA	TRBJ2-1	NA	TGTGCCAGCAGCGTAACCCCTCAGCAGGGTTGGAACAATGAGCAGTTCTTC	CASSVTPQQGWNNEQFF
TRBV5-1	NA	TRBJ2-7	TRBD2	TGCGCCAGCAGCTTGATCCCTAGCGGCCTCTCCTACGAGCAGTACTTC	CASSLIPSGLSYEQYF
TRBV10-3	NA	TRBJ1-3	NA	TGTGCCTCCCGCGAGGCAACTCGAAGCTCTGGAAACACCATATATTTT	CASREATRSSGNTIYF
TRBV27	NA	TRBJ2-7	NA	TGTGCCAGCAGTTTAGTGGCAGCCTACGAGCAGTACTTC	CASSLVAAYEQYF
TRBV2	NA	TRBJ2-1	TRBD2	TGTGCCAGCAGTCAGGGACTAGCGGTTTTCGGGTTCTTC	CASSQGLAVFGFF
TRBV19	NA	TRBJ2-3	NA	TGTGCCAGTAGTTTCCGGGTAGGCACAGATACGCAGTATTTT	CASSFRVGTDTQYF
TRBV6-5	NA	TRBJ1-1	NA	TGTGCCAGTGTCTCGCCGGCTGAAGCTTTCTTT	CASVSPAEAFF
TRBV28	NA	TRBJ2-3	NA	TGTGCCAGCAGTTTCGGTATCACAGATACGCAGTATTTT	CASSFGITDTQYF
TRBV4-1	NA	TRBJ2-1	TRBD2	TGCGCCAGCAGCCCTACCGGAGCGGGAGTATCCAATGAGCAGTTCTTC	CASSPTGAGVSNEQFF
TRBV25-1	once	TRBJ1-5	NA	TGTGCCAGCAGTGAATCGACAGTCAATCAGCCCCAGCATTTT	CASSESTVNQPQHF
TRBV19	NA	TRBJ1-6	TRBD1	TGTGCCAGTAGTATGCAACAGGGGGCGATCTATAATTCACCCCTCCACTTT	CASSMQQGAIYNSPLHF
TRBV14	NA	TRBJ2-1	TRBD1	TGTGCCAGCAGCCAATTACAGGGGAATCGGAATGAGCAGTTCTTC	CASSQLQGNRNEQFF
TRBV2	NA	TRBJ1-2	NA	TGTGCCAGCACTTGGACAGTCGACTATGGCTACACCTTC	CASTWTVDYGYTF
TRBV12-3/TRBV12-4	NA	TRBJ2-7	NA	TGTGCCAGCAGTTCTTCAGTCTACGAGCAGTACTTC	CASSSSVYEQYF
TRBV5-1	once	TRBJ2-1	NA	TGCGCCAGCGGAGCACCGGGTCTACTCGATACTGAGCAGTTCTTC	CASGAPGLLDTEQFF
TRBV18	NA	TRBJ2-5	TRBD1	TGTGCCAGCTCACCACAAAGATACCGGGACAGACAAGAGACCCAGTACTTC	CASSPQRYRDRQETQYF
TRBV4-2	NA	TRBJ2-6	TRBD1	TGTGCCAGCAGCCAAGTGACAGGGGTCTCCTCTGGGGCCAACGTCCTGACTTTC	CASSQVTGVSSGANVLTF
TRBV6-5	NA	TRBJ2-7	TRBD1	TGTGCCAGCAGTTACGACAGGGCGTCCTCCGAGCAGTACTTC	CASSYDRASSEQYF
TRBV3-1/TRBV3-2	NA	TRBJ2-5	NA	TGTGCCAGCAGCCAACCGACCCGGGGTTTGGAGACCCAGTACTTC	CASSQPTRGLETQYF
TRBV4-2	NA	TRBJ1-1	TRBD1	TGTGCCAGCAGCCAGTCTGGACAGGGCGTGGGTGAAGCTTTCTTT	CASSQSGQGVGEAFF
TRBV23-1	NA	TRBJ2-3	NA	TGCGCCAGCAGTCCGACCGGGGATTCCGCAGATACGCAGTATTTT	CASSPTGDSADTQYF
TRBV5-1	NA	TRBJ2-1	NA	TGCGCCAGCAGCTTGGCCAAGTCCACTCCCTCCAATGAGCAGTTCTTC	CASSLAKSTPSNEQFF
TRBV2	NA	TRBJ2-7	NA	TGTGCCAGCAGGGATAGGACTACCGACTACGAGCAGTACTTC	CASRDRTTDYEQYF
TRBV29-1	once	TRBJ1-1	TRBD1	TGCAGCGTTGGGGACAGGGCTTACACTGAAGCTTTCTTT	CSVGDRAYTEAFF
TRBV5-4	NA	TRBJ1-1	TRBD1	TGTGCCAGCAGCCAAAGACAGGGTTTGGGCACTGAAGCTTTCTTT	CASSQRQGLGTEAFF
TRBV28	few	TRBJ1-5	NA	TGTGCCAGTAGCGATCGTCAGCCCCAGCATTTT	CASSDRQPQHF
TRBV19	NA	TRBJ2-1	NA	TGTGCCAGTAGCCCCACATGGTCCCCCTACAATGAGCAGTTCTTC	CASSPTWSPYNEQFF
TRBV15	NA	TRBJ2-1	NA	TGTGCCACCAGCAGAGACAAAAACAATGAGCAGTTCTTC	CATSRDKNNEQFF
TRBV10-1	NA	TRBJ2-1	NA	TGCGCCAGCAGCCAGACAGGCAGAGAGCAGTTCTTC	CASSQTGREQFF
TRBV12-3/TRBV12-4	NA	TRBJ1-2	NA	TGTGCCAGCAGTAAACAGGGACCTTATGGCTACACCTTC	CASSKQGPYGYTF
TRBV5-1	few	TRBJ2-3	TRBD2	TGCGCCAGCAGCTTGGATGCTAGCGGGGGCACAGATACGCAGTATTTT	CASSLDASGGTDTQYF
TRBV19	many	TRBJ1-1	TRBD1	TGTGCCAGTAGTATTATTGAGGGGGCGGAAGCTTTCTTT	CASSIIEGAEAFF
TRBV5-5	once	TRBJ1-4	TRBD1	TGTGCCAGCAGCCGGGCGACAGGGATTAATGAAAAACTGTTTTTT	CASSRATGINEKLFF
TRBV5-6	NA	TRBJ2-1	NA	TGTGCCAGCAGCTTGTCATCCCACTCCTACAATGAGCAGTTCTTC	CASSLSSHSYNEQFF
TRBV28	NA	TRBJ2-1	NA	TGTGCCAGCTTTGCGTTAGGAGGAAAACTTTACAATGAGCAGTTCTTC	CASFALGGKLYNEQFF
TRBV28	NA	TRBJ2-5	TRBD1	TGTGCCACCGGGACAGTCCAAGAGACCCAGTACTTC	CATGTVQETQYF
TRBV11-2	NA	TRBJ1-2	NA	TGTGCCAGCAGCTTTGGGCAGAACTATGGCTACACCTTC	CASSFGQNYGYTF
TRBV28	NA	TRBJ1-5	NA	TGTGCCAGCAGTTTCAGTCGCCAGCGCCGACTCTATAGCAATCAGCCCCAGCATTTT	CASSFSRQRRLYSNQPQHF
TRBV5-8	NA	TRBJ2-1	NA	TGTGCCAGCAGCTTGCTGACAGGATCTTACAATGAGCAGTTCTTC	CASSLLTGSYNEQFF
TRBV30	NA	TRBJ1-1	TRBD1	TGTGCCTTTGAACAGGGGGCCGCGGGCACTGAAGCTTTCTTT	CAFEQGAAGTEAFF
TRBV30	NA	TRBJ1-1	NA	TGTGCCTGGAGCTTGCCCCCGGGGAGGACTGAAGCTTTCTTT	CAWSLPPGRTEAFF
TRBV24-1	NA	TRBJ1-2	NA	TGTGCCACCAGTGATCCTATGACAGAATCCTATGGCTACACCTTC	CATSDPMTESYGYTF